The entry below gives a single T cell receptor beta chain sequence along with its context. As yet, its antigen is unknown. The sample comes from a study of T cell responses to AZD1222 COVID-19 vaccine. General study points: Samples come after the peak T cell response, not at day 14.

The CDR3 consists of 16 residues. The method was immunoSEQ multiplex PCR; TCRdb's version includes in-frame clones alone and lacks a portion of them. The table lists 75,000 to 95,000 clones, around 92% of them singletons. The source material was peripheral blood, sampled on day 0 of MenACWY control vaccination. V is TRBV21-1 and J is TRBJ1-5; the table calls TRBD1, which could not be checked here. TRBV21-1 is assigned pseudogene status. This TCR was recovered from an adult in good health. The CDR3 region has the DNA TGTGCCAGCAGCAAAAGGTGGACAGAAAGCAATCAGCCCCAGCATTTT. It specifies CASSKRWTESNQPQHF.